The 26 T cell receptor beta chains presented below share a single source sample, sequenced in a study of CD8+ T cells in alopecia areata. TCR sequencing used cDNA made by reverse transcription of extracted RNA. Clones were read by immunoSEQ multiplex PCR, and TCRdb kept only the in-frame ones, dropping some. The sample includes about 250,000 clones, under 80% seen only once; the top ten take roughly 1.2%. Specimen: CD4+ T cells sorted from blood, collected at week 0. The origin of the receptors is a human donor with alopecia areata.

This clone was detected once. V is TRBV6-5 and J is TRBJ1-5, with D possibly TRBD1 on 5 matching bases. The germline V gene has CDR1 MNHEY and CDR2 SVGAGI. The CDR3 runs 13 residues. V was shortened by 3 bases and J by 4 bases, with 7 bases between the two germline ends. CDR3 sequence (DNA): TGTGCCAGCAGTTATCGGGGGAATCAGCCCCAGCATTTT. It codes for CASSYRGNQPQHF.

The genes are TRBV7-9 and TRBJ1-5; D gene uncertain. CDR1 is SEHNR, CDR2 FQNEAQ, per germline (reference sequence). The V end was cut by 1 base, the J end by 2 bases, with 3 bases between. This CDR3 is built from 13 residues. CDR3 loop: CASSLVGNQPQHF. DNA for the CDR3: TGTGCCAGCAGCTTAGTCGGCAATCAGCCCCAGCATTTT.

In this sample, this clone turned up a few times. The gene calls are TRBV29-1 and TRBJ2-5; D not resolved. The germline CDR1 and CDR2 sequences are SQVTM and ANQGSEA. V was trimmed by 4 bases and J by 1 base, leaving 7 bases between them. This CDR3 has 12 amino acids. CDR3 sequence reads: CSVGQVQETQYF. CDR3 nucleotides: TGCAGCGTTGGGCAGGTCCAAGAGACCCAGTACTTC.

The CDR3 region is CSTKSGAGELFF. The CDR3 bases are TGCAGCACTAAGTCAGGGGCCGGGGAGCTGTTTTTT. V is TRBV29-1 and J is TRBJ2-2, with D perhaps TRBD1 (6 bases). V lost 8 bases to trimming and J lost 6 bases, with 13 bases between them. The CDR3 has 12 residues. Looked up from germline, CDR1 is SQVTM and CDR2 is ANQGSEA.

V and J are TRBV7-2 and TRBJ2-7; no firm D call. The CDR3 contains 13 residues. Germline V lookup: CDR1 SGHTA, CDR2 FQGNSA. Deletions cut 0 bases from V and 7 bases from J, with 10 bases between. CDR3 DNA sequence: TGTGCCAGCAGCTTAGCGGGTCCATTTGAGCAGTACTTC. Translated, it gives CASSLAGPFEQYF.

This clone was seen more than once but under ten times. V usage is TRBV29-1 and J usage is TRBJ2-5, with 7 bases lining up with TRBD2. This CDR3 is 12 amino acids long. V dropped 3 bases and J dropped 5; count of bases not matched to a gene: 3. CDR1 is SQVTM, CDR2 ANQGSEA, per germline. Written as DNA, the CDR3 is TGCAGCGTTGAGCGGGGGATGGAGACCCAGTACTTC. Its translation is CSVERGMETQYF.

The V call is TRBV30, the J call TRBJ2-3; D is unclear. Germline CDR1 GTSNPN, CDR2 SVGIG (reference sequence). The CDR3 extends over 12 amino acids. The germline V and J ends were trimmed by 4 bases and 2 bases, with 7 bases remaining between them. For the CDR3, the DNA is TGTGCCTGGACCCCCCACACAGATACGCAGTATTTT. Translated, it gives CAWTPHTDTQYF.

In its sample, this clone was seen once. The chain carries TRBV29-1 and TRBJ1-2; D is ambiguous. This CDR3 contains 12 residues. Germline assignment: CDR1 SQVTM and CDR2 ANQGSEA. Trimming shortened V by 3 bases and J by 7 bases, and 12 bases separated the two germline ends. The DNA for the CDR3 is TGCAGCGTTGAGGAAGGGCTGGGTGGCTACACCTTC. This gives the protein CSVEEGLGGYTF. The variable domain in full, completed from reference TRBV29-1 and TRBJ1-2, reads SAVISQKPSRDICQRGTSLTIQCQVDSQVTMMFWYRQQPGQSLTLIATANQGSEATYESGFVIDKFPISRPNLTFSTLTVSNMSPEDSSIYLCSVEEGLGGYTFGSGTRLTVV.

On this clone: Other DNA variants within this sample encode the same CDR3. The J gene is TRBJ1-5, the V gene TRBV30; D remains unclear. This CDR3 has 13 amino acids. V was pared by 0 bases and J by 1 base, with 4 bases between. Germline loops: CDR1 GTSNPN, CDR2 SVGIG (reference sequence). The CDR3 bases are TGTGCCTGGAGTGTAGGGAGCAATCAGCCCCAGCATTTT. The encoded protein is CAWSVGSNQPQHF. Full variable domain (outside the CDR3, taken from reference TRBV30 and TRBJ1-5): SQTIHQWPATLVQPVGSPLSLECTVEGTSNPNLYWYRQAAGRGLQLLFYSVGIGQISSEVPQNLSASRPQDRQFILSSKKLLLSDSGFYLCAWSVGSNQPQHFGDGTRLSIL.

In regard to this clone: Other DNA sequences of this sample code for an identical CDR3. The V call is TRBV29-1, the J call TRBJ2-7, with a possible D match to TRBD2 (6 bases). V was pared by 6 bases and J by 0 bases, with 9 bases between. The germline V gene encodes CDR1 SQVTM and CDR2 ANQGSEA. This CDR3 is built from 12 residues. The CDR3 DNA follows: TGCAGCGTGGTGCGGGGCTCCTACGAGCAGTACTTC. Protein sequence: CSVVRGSYEQYF.

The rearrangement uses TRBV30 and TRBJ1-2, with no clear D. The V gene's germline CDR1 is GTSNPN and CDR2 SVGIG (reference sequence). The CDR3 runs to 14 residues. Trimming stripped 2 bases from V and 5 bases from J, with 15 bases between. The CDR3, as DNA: TGTGCCTGGAGTCGAGACAATTACCCTTATGGCTACACCTTC. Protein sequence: CAWSRDNYPYGYTF. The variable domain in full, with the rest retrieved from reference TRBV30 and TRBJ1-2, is SQTIHQWPATLVQPVGSPLSLECTVEGTSNPNLYWYRQAAGRGLQLLFYSVGIGQISSEVPQNLSASRPQDRQFILSSKKLLLSDSGFYLCAWSRDNYPYGYTFGSGTRLTVV.

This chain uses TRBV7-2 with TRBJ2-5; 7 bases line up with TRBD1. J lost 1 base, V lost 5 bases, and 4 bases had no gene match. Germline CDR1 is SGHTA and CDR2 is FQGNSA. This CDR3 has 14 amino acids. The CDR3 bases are TGTGCCAGCAGCCCTACAGGGGTCCAAGAGACCCAGTACTTC. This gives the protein CASSPTGVQETQYF.

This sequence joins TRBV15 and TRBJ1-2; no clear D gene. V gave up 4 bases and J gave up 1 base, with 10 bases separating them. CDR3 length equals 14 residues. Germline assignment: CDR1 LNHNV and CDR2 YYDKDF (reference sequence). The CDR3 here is CATSTRTSNYGYTF. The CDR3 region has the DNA TGTGCCACCAGCACCCGGACGAGTAACTATGGCTACACCTTC.

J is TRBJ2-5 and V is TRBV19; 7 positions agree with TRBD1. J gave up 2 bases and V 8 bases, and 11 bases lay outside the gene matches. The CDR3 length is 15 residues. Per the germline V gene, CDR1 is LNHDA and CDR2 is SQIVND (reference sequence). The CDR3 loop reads CASGGQAPEQETQYF. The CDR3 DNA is TGTGCCAGTGGAGGACAGGCCCCCGAGCAAGAGACCCAGTACTTC.

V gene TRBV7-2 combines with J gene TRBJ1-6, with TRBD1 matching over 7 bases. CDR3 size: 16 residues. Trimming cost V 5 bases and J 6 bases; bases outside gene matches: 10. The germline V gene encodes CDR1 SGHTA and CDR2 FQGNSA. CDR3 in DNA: TGTGCCAGCAGCCTACAGGGGATCACCCTTAATTCACCCCTCCACTTT. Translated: CASSLQGITLNSPLHF.

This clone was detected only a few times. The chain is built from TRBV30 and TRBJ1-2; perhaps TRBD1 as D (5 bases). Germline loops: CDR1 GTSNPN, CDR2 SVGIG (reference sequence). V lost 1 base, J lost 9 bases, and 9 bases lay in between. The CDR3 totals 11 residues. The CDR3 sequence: CAWSGSGRYTF. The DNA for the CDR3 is TGTGCCTGGAGTGGGTCGGGACGCTACACCTTC.

CDR3 DNA: TGCAGCGTTGAAGGAACAGGTGGAAACACCATATATTTT. Its protein product is CSVEGTGGNTIYF. The chain couples TRBV29-1 to TRBJ1-3; the D gene is possibly TRBD1 (5 bases). The germline V gene encodes CDR1 SQVTM and CDR2 ANQGSEA. CDR3 size: 13 residues. V shed 1 base and J shed 3 bases, with 7 bases lying between them.

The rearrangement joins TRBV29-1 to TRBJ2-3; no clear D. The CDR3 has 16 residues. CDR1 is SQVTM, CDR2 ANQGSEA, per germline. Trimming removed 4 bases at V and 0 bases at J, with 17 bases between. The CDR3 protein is CSVGAPLLGSTDTQYF. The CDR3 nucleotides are TGCAGCGTTGGTGCCCCGCTTTTGGGTAGCACAGATACGCAGTATTTT.

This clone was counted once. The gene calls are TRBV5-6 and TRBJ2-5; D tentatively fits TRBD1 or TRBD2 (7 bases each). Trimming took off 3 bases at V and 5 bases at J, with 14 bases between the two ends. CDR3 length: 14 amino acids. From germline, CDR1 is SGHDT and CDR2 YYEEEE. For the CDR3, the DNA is TGTGCCAGCAGCTCCCAGGGGGGGACGGAGACCCAGTACTTC. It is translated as CASSSQGGTETQYF.

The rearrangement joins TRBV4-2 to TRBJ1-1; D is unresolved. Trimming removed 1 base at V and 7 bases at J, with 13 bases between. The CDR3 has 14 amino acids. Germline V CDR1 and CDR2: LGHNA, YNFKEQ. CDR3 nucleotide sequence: TGTGCCAGCAGCCAAGTGGGGAGACACGGTGAAGCTTTCTTT. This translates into CASSQVGRHGEAFF.

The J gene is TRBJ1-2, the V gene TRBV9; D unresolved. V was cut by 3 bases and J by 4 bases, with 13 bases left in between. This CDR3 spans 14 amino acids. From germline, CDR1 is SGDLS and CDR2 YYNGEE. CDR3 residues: CASSAIGRSYGYTF. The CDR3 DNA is TGTGCCAGCAGCGCCATTGGACGGTCCTATGGCTACACCTTC.

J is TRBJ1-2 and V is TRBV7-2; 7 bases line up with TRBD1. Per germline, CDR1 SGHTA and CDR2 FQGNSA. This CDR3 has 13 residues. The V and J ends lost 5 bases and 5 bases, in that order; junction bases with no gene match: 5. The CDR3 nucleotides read TGTGCCAGCAGCGTCGGACAGGCGTATGGCTACACCTTC. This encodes CASSVGQAYGYTF.

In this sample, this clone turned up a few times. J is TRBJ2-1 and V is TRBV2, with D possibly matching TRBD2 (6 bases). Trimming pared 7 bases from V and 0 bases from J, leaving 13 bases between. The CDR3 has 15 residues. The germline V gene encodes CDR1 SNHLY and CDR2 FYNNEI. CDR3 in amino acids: CASTSGGISYNEQFF. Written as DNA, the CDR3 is TGTGCCAGCACCTCCGGGGGAATCTCCTACAATGAGCAGTTCTTC.

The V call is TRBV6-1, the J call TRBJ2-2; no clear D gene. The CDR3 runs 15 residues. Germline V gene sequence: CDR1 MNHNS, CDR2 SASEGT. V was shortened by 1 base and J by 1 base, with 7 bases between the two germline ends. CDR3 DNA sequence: TGTGCCAGCAGTGAAGTCCAGGAGAACACCGGGGAGCTGTTTTTT. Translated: CASSEVQENTGELFF.

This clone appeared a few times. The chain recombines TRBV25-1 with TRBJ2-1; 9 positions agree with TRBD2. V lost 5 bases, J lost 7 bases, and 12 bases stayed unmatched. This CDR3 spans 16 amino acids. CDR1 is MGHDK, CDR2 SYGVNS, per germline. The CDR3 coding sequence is TGTGCCAGCAGTCCTTCCTGGCGGGGGGGATCTAATGAGCAGTTCTTC. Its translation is CASSPSWRGGSNEQFF.

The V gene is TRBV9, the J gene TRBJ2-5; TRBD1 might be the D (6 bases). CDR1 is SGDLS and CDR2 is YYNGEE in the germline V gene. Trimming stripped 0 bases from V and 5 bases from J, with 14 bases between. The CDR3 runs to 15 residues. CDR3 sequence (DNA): TGTGCCAGCAGCGTAGCGGGGACAACCGGGGAGACCCAGTACTTC. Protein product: CASSVAGTTGETQYF.